The clone carrying this TCR beta chain is termed medium-sized (0.01 to 0.1%). The target antigen is unknown. The Oncomine TCR Beta short-read assay was applied to DNA of cultured CD4+ T cells. TCRdb reprocessed the PCR reads via MiXCR and lists one record per CDR3 protein. The sample contains approximately 3,700 distinct CDR3 sequences, roughly 21% of which appear only once. Indicated treatment: roughly 10-day PBMC culture with coronavirus spike peptide pools or control peptides (ViraFEST assay). This record belongs to a study of vaccination and CD4 T cells after COVID-19. Study as a whole: Researchers treated cells with overlapping spike peptides taken from SARS-CoV-2, HCoV-NL63, HCoV-OC43 and HCoV-229E.

V was pared by 6 bases and J by 3 bases, with 4 bases of the junction left unmatched. CDR3 length: 14 residues. Germline assignment: CDR1 MNHEY and CDR2 SMNVEV (reference sequence). Notes on the study in general: A nonsignificant rise from approximately 21 to 40 was seen in the median number of SARS-CoV-2-reactive clonotypes.

The V gene is TRBV27, the J gene TRBJ1-5, with 8 bases matching TRBD1. Sequencing used CD4+ T cells from blood, cultured in vitro. The TCR was taken from a human donor who had recovered from COVID-19. CDR3 sequence reads: CASRRTGNNQPQHF. The CDR3 DNA reads as TGTGCCAGCAGGCGGACAGGGAACAATCAGCCCCAGCATTTT.